A single sample is the source of the 19 T cell receptor beta chains below, sequenced in a study of regulatory T cells in long-lasting Graves disease. CDR3 regions were amplified by Arm-PCR using iRepertoire HTBI primers to build TCR beta libraries. A single record per CDR3 protein comes from TCRdb applying MiXCR to the multiplex PCR reads. The sample records about 290,000 distinct CDR3 sequences, 20% to 25% being singletons. As to time point: persistent/refractory GD, antithyroid drugs over 5 years with positive TRAb. RNA extracted from PBMCs served as the sequencing template. The sample was peripheral blood mononuclear cells (PBMCs), taken when the disease was refractory, from a patient treated with antithyroid drugs. The receptors shown here come from a female donor with Graves disease.

The rearrangement uses TRBV28 and TRBJ1-1; maybe TRBD1 (6 bases). Germline CDR1 MDHEN, CDR2 SYDVKM. The CDR3 length is 14 residues. Trimming took 6 bases from V and 4 from J, leaving 15 bases between them. The CDR3 nucleotides read TGTGCCAGCAGAAGAGGGGGGGGGACCACTGAAGCTTTCTTT. Encoded protein: CASRRGGGTTEAFF. Full variable domain (missing parts from reference TRBV28 and TRBJ1-1): DVKVTQSSRYLVKRTGEKVFLECVQDMDHENMFWYRQDPGLGLRLIYFSYDVKMKEKGDIPEGYSVSREKKERFSLILESASTNQTSMYLCASRRGGGTTEAFFGQGTRLTVV.

The sample holds a few counts of this clonotype. DNA for the CDR3: TGTGCCAGCAGCTTAAAACGCCAGGACGTACTCCCTTATAATTCACCCCTCCACTTT. Amino acid sequence: CASSLKRQDVLPYNSPLHF. The chain recombines TRBV11-2 with TRBJ1-6; D not certain. The germline gives CDR1 SGHAT, CDR2 FQNNGV. Trimming cost V 2 bases and J 4 bases, with 21 bases left between them. There are 19 residues in the CDR3. The full variable domain, completed using reference TRBV11-2 and TRBJ1-6, is EAGVAQSPRYKIIEKRQSVAFWCNPISGHATLYWYQQILGQGPKLLIQFQNNGVVDDSQLPKDRFSAERLKGVDSTLKIQPAKLEDSAVYLCASSLKRQDVLPYNSPLHFGNGTRLTVT.

This chain joins TRBV5-4 and TRBJ1-2, with D perhaps TRBD1 (5 bases). This CDR3 comprises 15 residues. Germline lookup yields CDR1 SGHNT and CDR2 YYREEE (reference sequence). The V end was cut by 4 bases, the J end by 6 bases, with 19 bases between. CDR3 residues: CASSPGQGPVDGYTF. The CDR3 DNA sequence: TGTGCCAGCAGCCCGGGGCAGGGACCGGTTGATGGCTACACCTTC.

This clonotype occurred many times. The chain combines TRBV5-1 with TRBJ1-2, with 9 nucleotides matching TRBD1. Trimming cost V 4 bases and J 6 bases; bases outside gene matches: 10. Germline CDR1 and CDR2: SGHRS and YFSETQ. The CDR3 runs to 15 residues. This CDR3 is CASSRGEDRGHGYTF. The CDR3 nucleotides read TGCGCCAGCAGCCGGGGCGAGGACAGGGGACATGGCTACACCTTC.

This chain uses TRBV28 with TRBJ2-5; 7 bases map to TRBD2. The V gene end was trimmed by 4 bases and the J gene end by 0 bases; junction bases not matched to a gene: 5. This CDR3 contains 15 residues. Per the germline V gene, CDR1 is MDHEN and CDR2 is SYDVKM. CDR3 region: CASSWGAGDQETQYF. The DNA of the CDR3 is TGTGCCAGCAGTTGGGGCGCGGGAGACCAAGAGACCCAGTACTTC. The whole variable domain, filled in from reference TRBV28 and TRBJ2-5, reads DVKVTQSSRYLVKRTGEKVFLECVQDMDHENMFWYRQDPGLGLRLIYFSYDVKMKEKGDIPEGYSVSREKKERFSLILESASTNQTSMYLCASSWGAGDQETQYFGPGTRLLVL.

This clonotype appeared a few times. J is TRBJ2-3 and V is TRBV28; weak D call: TRBD2 (6 bases). In germline, CDR1 is MDHEN, CDR2 SYDVKM. The CDR3 consists of 15 residues. Trimming removed 2 bases at V and 1 base at J, with 10 bases between. CDR3 loop: CASSLEASGTDTQYF. CDR3 bases: TGTGCCAGCAGTTTAGAGGCTAGCGGCACAGATACGCAGTATTTT.

This clonotype has at least ten counts. The chain combines TRBV28 with TRBJ1-1; possibly TRBD1 for D (6 bases). This CDR3 region has 17 residues. Trimming removed 6 bases from V and 0 bases from J, with 20 bases in between. Germline-derived CDR1 and CDR2 are MDHEN and SYDVKM. The CDR3 reads CASRAKWGQTMNTEAFF. The CDR3 region has the DNA TGTGCCAGCAGAGCCAAGTGGGGGCAGACCATGAACACTGAAGCTTTCTTT.

This clonotype was observed a few times. The chain has TRBV27 and TRBJ1-2, with D uncertain. V lost 2 bases to trimming and J lost 4 bases, with 11 bases between them. Germline CDR1 reads MNHEY; CDR2 reads SMNVEV (reference sequence). The CDR3 has 14 amino acids. The CDR3 spells CASSLSPGSYGYTF. The DNA for the CDR3 is TGTGCCAGCAGTTTAAGCCCGGGTAGCTATGGCTACACCTTC.

This clonotype was counted only a few times. The CDR3 nucleotides read TGTGCCAGCAGCTTAGTGGGCGGGACGAACACCGGGGAGCTGTTTTTT. It is translated as CASSLVGGTNTGELFF. The V call is TRBV7-9, the J call TRBJ2-2; possibly TRBD2 for D (6 bases). Trimming took off 1 base at V and 0 bases at J, with 9 bases between the two ends. Germline CDR1 SEHNR, CDR2 FQNEAQ (reference sequence). The CDR3 sequence is 16 residues long.

Of note for this clonotype: This clone may be a read error of a much larger clone one base away. The chain combines TRBV28 with TRBJ1-5; D is perhaps TRBD1 (5 bases). This CDR3 is built from 14 residues. V gave up 5 bases and J gave up 5 bases, with 13 bases separating them. Germline CDR1 reads MDHEN; CDR2 reads SYDVKM. The CDR3 DNA reads as TGTGCCAGCAGTATCCAGACAGACGATCAGCCCCAGCATTTT. The encoded protein is CASSIQTDDQPQHF.

The rearrangement uses TRBV19 and TRBJ2-1; 8 nucleotides line up with TRBD2. This CDR3 region has 14 residues. Germline values: CDR1 LNHDA, CDR2 SQIVND (reference sequence). V was pared by 8 bases and J by 6 bases, with 9 bases of the junction left unmatched. CDR3 nucleotide sequence: TGTGCCAGTCGGAGCGGGAGTTGGGGCAATGAGCAGTTCTTC. It encodes CASRSGSWGNEQFF.

Concerning this clonotype itself: A much more abundant neighbour one base away suggests this may be a read error. This CDR3 is CASSLSGGDYGYTF. In DNA form, the CDR3 reads TGCGCCAGCAGCTTAAGTGGGGGGGACTATGGCTACACCTTC. This rearrangement joins TRBV5-1 to TRBJ1-2; D possibly corresponds to TRBD1 (5 bases). This CDR3 comprises 14 residues. The V gene's germline CDR1 is SGHRS and CDR2 YFSETQ. The germline V and J ends were trimmed by 2 bases and 3 bases, with 11 bases remaining between them.

This clonotype showed up many times. V is TRBV10-3 and J is TRBJ2-7; D may match TRBD1 or TRBD2 (5 bases each). Trimming pared 10 bases from V and 7 bases from J, leaving 17 bases between. Looked up from germline, CDR1 is ENHRY and CDR2 is SYGVKD. This CDR3 has 12 residues. The CDR3 bases are TGTGCCACCTGGGACCAGACGCGTGAGCAGTACTTC. It is translated as CATWDQTREQYF.

This clonotype was observed a handful of times. V usage is TRBV19 and J usage is TRBJ2-1; D is unclear. The CDR3 covers 11 residues. Deletions cut 6 bases from V and 15 bases from J, with 15 bases between. Germline CDR1 and CDR2: LNHDA and SQIVND (reference sequence). The CDR3 spells CASRLGPQSFF. The CDR3 nucleotides are TGTGCCAGTAGGCTGGGTCCTCAGTCGTTCTTC.

As DNA, the CDR3 is TGTGCCACCAGCAGAGAGGTGGGGGGGACTGAAAAACTGTTTTTT. This gives the protein CATSREVGGTEKLFF. The rearrangement uses TRBV15 and TRBJ1-4, with a possible D match to TRBD1 (5 bases). Germline CDR1 and CDR2: LNHNV and YYDKDF (reference sequence). V lost 0 bases and J 7 bases, leaving 12 bases between the germline ends. The length of the CDR3 is 15 residues.

This clonotype has just a few counts. The CDR3 loop is CAISESKVVGEDYGYTF. DNA of the CDR3: TGTGCCATCAGTGAGTCGAAGGTTGTAGGGGAAGACTATGGCTACACCTTC. This chain joins TRBV10-3 and TRBJ1-2; perhaps TRBD1 as D (5 bases). V was trimmed by 0 bases and J by 3 bases, leaving 17 bases between them. CDR3 size: 17 residues. The V gene's germline CDR1 is ENHRY and CDR2 SYGVKD.

This clonotype was seen only a few times. DNA of the CDR3: TGTGCCAGCAGTTACTCGTTCTCTAGTGGAAACACTGAAGCTTTCTTT. Translated: CASSYSFSSGNTEAFF. This chain connects TRBV6-5 to TRBJ1-1; D is unclear. V was trimmed by 0 bases and J by 2 bases, leaving 13 bases between them. This CDR3 has 16 amino acids. Germline V CDR1 and CDR2: MNHEY, SVGAGI.

This clonotype was detected ten times or more. A junction end diverges from the germline sequence, so it may reflect a read error. This chain uses TRBV6-1 with TRBJ2-7; 9 bases match TRBD1. Germline-derived CDR1 and CDR2 are MNHNS and SASEGT. This CDR3 has 14 residues. In DNA form, the CDR3 reads TGTGCCAGCAGTGAAGTCCAAACCGGGACAGGGTATCACTTC. Amino acid sequence: CASSEVQTGTGYHF.

In this sample, this clonotype turned up many times. This chain joins TRBV2 and TRBJ2-5; 10 nucleotides match TRBD2. The CDR3 spans 15 residues. Unmatched junction bases numbered 8, after V lost 6 bases and J lost 4 bases. Per germline, CDR1 SNHLY and CDR2 FYNNEI. The CDR3 coding sequence is TGTGCCAGCAGAGCCCTAGCGGGAGATCTAGAGACCCAGTACTTC. Amino acids: CASRALAGDLETQYF.